The TCR beta chain under discussion was sequenced for a study of shared clonotypes between healthy human individuals. Study-wide background: A few men and two women, aged 18 to 49, were donors.

This clone was observed once. The antigen is unknown. Other DNA sequences in this sample translate to the same CDR3. Assay used: immunoSEQ multiplex PCR; TCRdb lists only in-frame clones, some missing. This sample has just over 2,000,000 clones; roughly 94% occur once, and the top ten carry about 1.1%. The naive CD8 subset, CD45RO-negative cells positively selected for CCR7, excluded terminally differentiated effector memory CD45RA+ cells. Overall study findings and caveats: The donor pool, a small one, limited the genetic and exposure-history diversity represented. Rarefaction demonstrated incomplete sorted-subset sequencing despite large depth.

The trim removed 0 bases at V and 1 base at J, leaving 6 bases unmatched. The CDR3 totals 16 residues. From germline, CDR1 is MNHEY and CDR2 SMNVEV (reference sequence). The chain couples TRBV27 to TRBJ2-7, with 7 bases fitting TRBD1. The sequence was obtained from a man between 18 and 29 years old in good health. The sequencing input was naive CD8+ T cells sorted from blood. CDR3 coding DNA: TGTGCCAGCAGTTTATCGGCCGGGACAGTTTCCTACGAGCAGTACTTC. This codes for CASSLSAGTVSYEQYF.